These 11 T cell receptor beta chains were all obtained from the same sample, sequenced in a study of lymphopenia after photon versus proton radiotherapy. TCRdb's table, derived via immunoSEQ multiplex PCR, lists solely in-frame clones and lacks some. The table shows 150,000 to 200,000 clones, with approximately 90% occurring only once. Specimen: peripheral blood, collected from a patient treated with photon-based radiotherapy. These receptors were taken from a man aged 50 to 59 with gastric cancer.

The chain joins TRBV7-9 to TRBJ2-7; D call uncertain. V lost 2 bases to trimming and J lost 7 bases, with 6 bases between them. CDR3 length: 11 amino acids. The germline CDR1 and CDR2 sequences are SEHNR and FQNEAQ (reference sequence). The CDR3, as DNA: TGTGCCAGCAGCTTATTGAAAGAGCAGTACTTC. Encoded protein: CASSLLKEQYF.

The CDR3 nucleotides read TGCGCCAGCAGCTTGGTACTAGGGTCGTACAATGAGCAGTTCTTC. Translated, it gives CASSLVLGSYNEQFF. The chain uses TRBV5-1 and TRBJ2-1, with D possibly matching TRBD2 (5 bases). The CDR3 spans 15 residues. Germline loops: CDR1 SGHRS, CDR2 YFSETQ. V lost 0 bases to trimming and J lost 4 bases, with 11 bases between them.

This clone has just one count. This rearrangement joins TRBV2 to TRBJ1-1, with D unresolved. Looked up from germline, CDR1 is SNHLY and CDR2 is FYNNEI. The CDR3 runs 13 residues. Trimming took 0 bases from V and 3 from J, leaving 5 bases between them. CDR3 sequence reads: CASSEAVYTEAFF. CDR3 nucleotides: TGTGCCAGCAGTGAAGCAGTTTACACTGAAGCTTTCTTT.

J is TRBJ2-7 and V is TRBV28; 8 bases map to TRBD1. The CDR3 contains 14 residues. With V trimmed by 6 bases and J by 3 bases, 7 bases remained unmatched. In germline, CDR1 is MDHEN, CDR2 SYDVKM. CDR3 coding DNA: TGTGCCAGCAGCACCGGGACAGGAGTCTACGAGCAGTACTTC. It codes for CASSTGTGVYEQYF.

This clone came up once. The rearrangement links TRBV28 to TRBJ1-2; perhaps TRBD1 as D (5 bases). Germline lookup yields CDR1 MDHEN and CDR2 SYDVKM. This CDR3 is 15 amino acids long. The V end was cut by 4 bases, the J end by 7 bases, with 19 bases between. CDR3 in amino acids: CASSSPRGGASGYTF. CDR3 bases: TGTGCCAGCAGTTCCCCTCGGGGAGGGGCTAGTGGCTACACCTTC.

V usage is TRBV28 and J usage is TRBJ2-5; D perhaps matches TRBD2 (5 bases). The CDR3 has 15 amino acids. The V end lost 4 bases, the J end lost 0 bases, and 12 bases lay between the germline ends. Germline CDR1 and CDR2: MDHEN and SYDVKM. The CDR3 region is CASSSTRANQETQYF. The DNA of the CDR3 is TGTGCCAGCAGTTCCACGCGGGCCAACCAAGAGACCCAGTACTTC.

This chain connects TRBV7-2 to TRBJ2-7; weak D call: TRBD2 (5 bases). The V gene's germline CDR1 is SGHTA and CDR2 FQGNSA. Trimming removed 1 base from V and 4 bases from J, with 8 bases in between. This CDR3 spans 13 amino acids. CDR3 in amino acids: CASSLGTQYEQYF. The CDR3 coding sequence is TGTGCCAGCAGCTTAGGGACTCAATACGAGCAGTACTTC.

The CDR3 region is CSVIRDPNYGYTF. The CDR3 region has the DNA TGCAGCGTAATCAGAGATCCTAACTATGGCTACACCTTC. J is TRBJ1-2 and V is TRBV29-1; D is uncertain. Deletions cut 6 bases from V and 0 bases from J, with 11 bases between. CDR1 is SQVTM and CDR2 is ANQGSEA in the germline V gene. The CDR3 has 13 residues.

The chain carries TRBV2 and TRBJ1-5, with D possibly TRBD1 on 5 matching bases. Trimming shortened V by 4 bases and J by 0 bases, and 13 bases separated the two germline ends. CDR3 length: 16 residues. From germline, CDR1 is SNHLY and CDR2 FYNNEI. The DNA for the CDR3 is TGTGCCAGCAGTGCTGATAGGAGGGGTAGCAATCAGCCCCAGCATTTT. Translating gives CASSADRRGSNQPQHF.

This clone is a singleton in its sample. The CDR3 here is CASSSPRDRGPTGELFF. The CDR3 DNA reads as TGTGCCAGCAGCTCCCCCCGAGACAGGGGGCCCACCGGGGAGCTGTTTTTT. The chain combines TRBV7-8 with TRBJ2-2, with TRBD1 matching over 10 bases. The CDR3 is made up of 17 amino acids. Germline CDR1 is SGHVS and CDR2 is FQNEAQ. The trim removed 4 bases at V and 4 bases at J, leaving 9 bases unmatched.

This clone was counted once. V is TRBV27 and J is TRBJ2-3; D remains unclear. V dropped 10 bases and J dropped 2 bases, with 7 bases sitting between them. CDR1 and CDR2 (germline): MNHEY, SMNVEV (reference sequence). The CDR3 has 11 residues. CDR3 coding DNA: TGTGCCACCTCGGTCACAGATACGCAGTATTTT. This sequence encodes CATSVTDTQYF.